This record concerns one T cell receptor (beta chain) sequence. The repertoire was sequenced with immunoSEQ multiplex PCR; TCRdb's copy has only in-frame clones and lacks some. The sample lists around 390,000 clones; 80% to 90% were seen once. These data belong to a study of blood T cell repertoires in COVID-19. The overall study: PBMCs, B-cell-depleted T cells, or T cells provided the cDNA or gDNA that made up the material.

J gave up 4 bases and V 5 bases, and 7 bases lay outside the gene matches. The V gene's germline CDR1 is SGHAT and CDR2 FQNNGV. There are 14 residues in the CDR3. The gene calls are TRBV11-2 and TRBJ1-2; 7 bases map to TRBD1. Sequences were obtained from PBMCs or T cells enriched from blood (not recorded which). The receptor's source is a woman aged 45-59 years who had recovered from COVID-19. Written as DNA, the CDR3 is TGTGCCAGCAGCCCCAGGGCAGGGGGCTATGGCTACACCTTC. It specifies CASSPRAGGYGYTF.